This T cell receptor beta chain was sequenced in a study of T cells after yellow fever vaccination. This CDR3 spans 16 amino acids. V lost 5 bases and J 4 bases, leaving 18 bases between the germline ends. The V gene's germline CDR1 is SGHKS and CDR2 YYEKEE (reference sequence). TCRdb ran MiXCR on the 5' RACE reads and lists one entry per CDR3 protein. The sample has over 200,000 distinct CDR3 sequences, approximately 6.7% seen once. This clonotype was counted only a few times. Antigen unknown. Study-wide points: A small share of clonotypes appeared in both CD4 and CD8 compartments. Re-detected after boosting: most primary clones, almost 98% of CD4 and about 85% of CD8.

Sequences were derived from CD4+ T cells sorted from PBMCs, sampled on the day of the yellow fever booster vaccination. This receptor was taken from a young man who received the YFV17D yellow fever vaccine. The chain links TRBV5-5 to TRBJ2-2, with unresolved D. The CDR3 protein is CASRFSQETGTGELFF. The CDR3 bases are TGTGCCAGCAGATTTAGCCAGGAGACGGGCACCGGGGAGCTGTTTTTT.